This T cell receptor (beta chain) was found in a study of cytomegalovirus exposure and HLA in healthy donors. The PCR ran on 60 Vbeta and 13 Jbeta primers. Data came from immunoSEQ multiplex PCR; TCRdb stores just in-frame clones and leaves some out. In the table there are roughly 86,000 clones, over 75% of which are singletons. This CDR3 spans 15 amino acids. Trimming cost V 3 bases and J 1 base, with 9 bases left between them. The germline gives CDR1 LGHNA, CDR2 YSLEER. Source material: PBMCs. The TCR originated in a middle-aged man in good health and CMV-seropositive. The chain uses TRBV4-3 and TRBJ1-4; D may be TRBD1 (6 bases). The CDR3 DNA follows: TGCGCCAGCAGCCAGGGGGGGCAAACTAATGAAAAACTGTTTTTT. It translates to CASSQGGQTNEKLFF.